These 24 T cell receptor beta chains originate from one sample sequenced in a study of T-cell reconstitution after alpha-beta-depleted transplantation in children. Unique molecular identifiers were incorporated into the prepared TCRbeta library. Using its own MiXCR run on the PCR reads, TCRdb lists one record per CDR3 protein. The repertoire holds around 450,000 distinct CDR3 sequences, with 15% to 20% as singletons. Sequences were derived from PBMCs, mostly from graft donor cells, sampled 360 days after TCRalphabeta/CD19-depleted stem cell transplant. Every receptor here comes from a boy in the first two years of life who had a stem cell transplant for Wiskott-Aldrich syndrome, so the T cells may come from the graft donor.

This clonotype was picked up a small number of times. V is TRBV20-1 and J is TRBJ2-7; 8 bases line up with TRBD2. V trimming: 3 bases; J trimming: 6 bases; junction bases outside the gene matches: 4. Per the germline V gene, CDR1 is DFQATT and CDR2 is SNEGSKA (reference sequence). The CDR3 runs 12 residues. Written as DNA, the CDR3 is TGCAGTGCTAGCGGGAGGGCCGCCGAGCAGTACTTC. Translation: CSASGRAAEQYF.

This chain links TRBV12-3 or TRBV12-4 with TRBJ2-7, with D perhaps given as TRBD1 or TRBD2 (5 bases each). Trimming removed 5 bases at V and 6 bases at J, with 11 bases between. CDR3 size: 12 residues. The CDR3, as DNA: TGTGCCAGCAGTCCTGGGACGCTCGAGCAGTACTTC. Translating gives CASSPGTLEQYF.

The CDR3 here is CASSQGLAGVDTQYF. In nucleotides, the CDR3 is TGCGCCAGCAGCCAAGGACTAGCGGGAGTGGATACGCAGTATTTT. This rearrangement joins TRBV4-3 to TRBJ2-3; 12 bases line up with TRBD2. CDR1 LGHNA and CDR2 YSLEER come from the germline V gene. Trimming took 1 base from V and 6 from J; bases not matched to a gene: 2. The CDR3 runs to 15 residues.

There are a few counts of this clonotype. The chain is built from TRBV7-2 and TRBJ2-7; D is possibly TRBD1 (5 bases). The CDR3 length is 13 residues. CDR1 and CDR2 from the germline V gene are SGHTA and FQGNSA. The V end lost 6 bases, the J end lost 6 bases, and 15 bases lay between the germline ends. CDR3 DNA sequence: TGTGCCAGCAGTTCCTCAGGGTCGGGCGAGCAGTACTTC. It codes for CASSSSGSGEQYF.

This clonotype appeared many times. The chain has TRBV5-1 and TRBJ2-1, with a weak D call TRBD2 (5 bases). Germline V CDR1 and CDR2: SGHRS, YFSETQ. V dropped 0 bases and J dropped 3 bases, with 10 bases sitting between them. This CDR3 region has 15 residues. As DNA, the CDR3 is TGCGCCAGCAGCTTGGGGGCGAGCGGCTACAATGAGCAGTTCTTC. This gives the protein CASSLGASGYNEQFF.

V gene TRBV20-1 combines with J gene TRBJ1-1; D is possibly TRBD1 (5 bases). Germline-derived CDR1 and CDR2 are DFQATT and SNEGSKA (reference sequence). The CDR3 contains 14 residues. Trimming removed 1 base from V and 2 bases from J, with 11 bases in between. CDR3 region: CSARAWTLNTEAFF. CDR3 nucleotides: TGCAGTGCTAGAGCTTGGACACTTAACACTGAAGCTTTCTTT.

This clonotype was found a few times. The V gene is TRBV4-3, the J gene TRBJ2-1, with 9 bases aligning to TRBD2. CDR1 LGHNA and CDR2 YSLEER come from the germline V gene. The CDR3 has 17 residues. The V and J ends lost 0 bases and 8 bases, in that order; junction bases with no gene match: 11. CDR3 in DNA: TGCGCCAGCAGCCAAGACGTAGCGGGAGCGGAATGGGATGAGCAGTTCTTC. The encoded protein is CASSQDVAGAEWDEQFF.

This clonotype was seen a few times. This chain joins TRBV7-9 and TRBJ2-5; D is perhaps TRBD2 (5 bases). The CDR3 is 15 amino acids. Trimming took off 5 bases at V and 5 bases at J, with 18 bases between the two ends. The germline V gene encodes CDR1 SEHNR and CDR2 FQNEAQ (reference sequence). CDR3 protein: CASSHSLAERETQYF. The CDR3 DNA sequence: TGTGCCAGCAGCCACTCCCTAGCTGAGCGGGAGACCCAGTACTTC. Combining the CDR3 with reference TRBV7-9 and TRBJ2-5 gives the whole variable domain DTGVSQNPRHKITKRGQNVTFRCDPISEHNRLYWYRQTLGQGPEFLTYFQNEAQLEKSRLLSDRFSAERPKGSFSTLEIQRTEQGDSAMYLCASSHSLAERETQYFGPGTRLLVL.

The rearrangement uses TRBV20-1 and TRBJ2-5; 7 bases are a match to TRBD1. The germline V gene has CDR1 DFQATT and CDR2 SNEGSKA (reference sequence). The CDR3 sequence is 15 residues long. V lost 0 bases to trimming and J lost 5 bases; unmatched junction nucleotides: 9. Here the CDR3 reads CSARDWQGDWETQYF. For the CDR3, the DNA is TGCAGTGCTAGAGATTGGCAGGGGGATTGGGAGACCCAGTACTTC.

This clonotype was picked up a small number of times. The chain links TRBV2 to TRBJ2-6; possible D gene TRBD1, 5 bases. The CDR3 is 18 residues long. Looked up from germline, CDR1 is SNHLY and CDR2 is FYNNEI. V dropped 5 bases and J dropped 0 bases, with 17 bases sitting between them. The CDR3 nucleotides read TGTGCCAGCAGTTATCCAGGGTTTCAAGGCTCTGGGGCCAACGTCCTGACTTTC. Residues: CASSYPGFQGSGANVLTF.

The rearrangement links TRBV6-5 to TRBJ2-1; D is ambiguous. Trimming left V 1 base short and J 0 bases short, with 10 bases between. The CDR3 sequence is 16 residues long. Germline CDR1 reads MNHEY; CDR2 reads SVGAGI. CDR3 nucleotides: TGTGCCAGCAGTTACTTCCCGGTCCTCTCCTACAATGAGCAGTTCTTC. This sequence encodes CASSYFPVLSYNEQFF.

A word on this clonotype: At one end the junction does not follow the germline gene, possibly because of a read error. The V and J genes are TRBV10-1 and TRBJ2-2; 8 bases match TRBD2. The CDR3 is 15 amino acids. CDR1 WNHNN and CDR2 SYGVQD come from the germline V gene (reference sequence). CDR3: CASSESSGKTGQLFF. CDR3 coding DNA: TGCGCCAGCAGTGAGTCTAGCGGGAAAACCGGGCAGCTGTTTTTT.

The gene calls are TRBV20-1 and TRBJ1-4; D gene uncertain. CDR3 length: 14 amino acids. V was shortened by 3 bases and J by 6 bases, with 14 bases between the two germline ends. Germline assignment: CDR1 DFQATT and CDR2 SNEGSKA (reference sequence). For the CDR3, the DNA is TGCAGTGCTAGGGCGGGAGTGGCGGATGAAAAACTGTTTTTT. This translates into CSARAGVADEKLFF.

This clonotype was observed a few times. This chain joins TRBV4-1 and TRBJ1-1, with no clear D. Trimming took 1 base from V and 2 from J, leaving 14 bases between them. From germline, CDR1 is MGHRA and CDR2 YSYEKL. The CDR3 runs 16 residues. CDR3 sequence: CASSQVRYRFNTEAFF. CDR3 sequence (DNA): TGCGCCAGCAGCCAAGTCCGATACAGATTTAACACTGAAGCTTTCTTT.

This chain connects TRBV11-1 to TRBJ2-7; 8 positions agree with TRBD2. Trimming took 1 base from V and 8 from J; bases not matched to a gene: 19. This CDR3 spans 18 amino acids. CDR1 is SGHAT, CDR2 FQDESV, per germline (reference sequence). In DNA, the CDR3 is TGTGCCAGCAGCTTAGGCCCCTTCACTAGCGGTCCCTCTAGGAAGCAGTACTTC. It codes for CASSLGPFTSGPSRKQYF. Full variable domain (outside the CDR3, taken from reference TRBV11-1 and TRBJ2-7): EAEVAQSPRYKITEKSQAVAFWCDPISGHATLYWYRQILGQGPELLVQFQDESVVDDSQLPKDRFSAERLKGVDSTLKIQPAELGDSAMYLCASSLGPFTSGPSRKQYFGPGTRLTVT.

This clonotype was seen a handful of times. The V gene is TRBV19, the J gene TRBJ1-2, with TRBD1 as a possible D gene (5 bases). Germline V lookup: CDR1 LNHDA, CDR2 SQIVND (reference sequence). V dropped 5 bases and J dropped 2 bases, with 18 bases sitting between them. The CDR3 loop spans 16 amino acids. The CDR3 loop reads CASSLRTRVINYGYTF. CDR3 DNA: TGTGCCAGTAGTCTCCGGACAAGGGTGATCAACTATGGCTACACCTTC.

This clonotype has only a few counts. This sequence joins TRBV21-1 and TRBJ2-1; the DNA was not used to check the table's D call, TRBD2. TRBV21-1 corresponds to a pseudogene. This CDR3 is 18 amino acids long. The CDR3 is CASSNPELAGLLRNEQFF. CDR3 sequence (DNA): TGTGCCAGCAGCAACCCCGAACTAGCGGGGTTGCTGAGAAATGAGCAGTTCTTC.

The rearrangement links TRBV20-1 to TRBJ2-5, with D unclear. The CDR3 runs 13 residues. Germline values: CDR1 DFQATT, CDR2 SNEGSKA (reference sequence). V was shortened by 3 bases and J by 9 bases, with 17 bases between the two germline ends. The CDR3 DNA follows: TGCAGTGCTAGCCCCCTTCCTCGTGGGGCCCAGTACTTC. Translated: CSASPLPRGAQYF.

Many counts were recorded for this clonotype. The chain employs TRBV5-1 and TRBJ2-5; D may be TRBD2 (5 bases). The CDR3 totals 14 residues. The germline gives CDR1 SGHRS, CDR2 YFSETQ. V dropped 1 base and J dropped 2 bases, with 9 bases sitting between them. The CDR3 bases are TGCGCCAGCAGCTTGACCGGGGTACAAGAGACCCAGTACTTC. It is translated as CASSLTGVQETQYF.

The V and J genes are TRBV28 and TRBJ2-2; D unclear. The CDR3 covers 14 residues. Trimming cost V 9 bases and J 7 bases, with 18 bases left between them. Germline V gene lookup returns CDR1 MDHEN and CDR2 SYDVKM. In nucleotides, the CDR3 is TGTGCCAGTCAGTTTCCTCTTACGGGCGGGGAGCTGTTTTTT. This translates into CASQFPLTGGELFF. The full variable domain, its missing parts supplied by reference TRBV28 and TRBJ2-2, is DVKVTQSSRYLVKRTGEKVFLECVQDMDHENMFWYRQDPGLGLRLIYFSYDVKMKEKGDIPEGYSVSREKKERFSLILESASTNQTSMYLCASQFPLTGGELFFGEGSRLTVL.

The rearrangement joins TRBV29-1 to TRBJ2-7; D is tentatively TRBD1 or TRBD2 (5 bases each). Per germline, CDR1 SQVTM and CDR2 ANQGSEA. Trimming took off 7 bases at V and 4 bases at J, with 20 bases between the two ends. This CDR3 region has 14 residues. The CDR3 reads CSASPGQALYEQYF. CDR3 DNA sequence: TGCAGCGCTAGCCCCGGACAAGCTCTTTACGAGCAGTACTTC.

The V call is TRBV15, the J call TRBJ2-3, with 8 nucleotides matching TRBD2. This CDR3 region has 18 residues. Germline V gene data show CDR1 as LNHNV and CDR2 as YYDKDF (reference sequence). With 0 bases clipped from V and 2 bases from J, the junction kept 10 bases outside the gene matches. CDR3 sequence reads: CATSRDVLAGGLTDTQYF. The CDR3 bases are TGTGCCACCAGCAGAGATGTGTTGGCGGGAGGTCTCACAGATACGCAGTATTTT.

The DNA of the CDR3 is TGTGCCAGCAGCCAAGATCCCAACACAGATACGCAGTATTTT. This codes for CASSQDPNTDTQYF. The chain couples TRBV3-1 to TRBJ2-3; D not certain. The V and J ends lost 0 bases and 2 bases respectively, with 6 bases between them. Germline V gives CDR1 LGHDT, CDR2 YNNKEL (reference sequence). This CDR3 is 14 amino acids long.

The rearrangement links TRBV7-2 to TRBJ2-7; D uncertain. The V gene's germline CDR1 is SGHTA and CDR2 FQGNSA. CDR3 size: 17 residues. With 1 base removed from V and 0 bases from J, the gap between germline ends came to 16 bases. The CDR3 loop reads CASSLEPGFASSYEQYF. The CDR3 region has the DNA TGTGCCAGCAGCTTAGAGCCAGGATTCGCGAGCTCCTACGAGCAGTACTTC.